These 29 T cell receptor beta chains were sequenced from one sample in a study of PD-1 blockade in classical Hodgkin lymphoma. Profiling relied on immunoSEQ multiplex PCR, and the TCRdb table lists in-frame clones only, not all of them. The table has 29,000 or so clones, roughly 80% seen once. Noted time point: cycle 4 day 1 (C4D1), after 6 weeks of nivolumab. Each patient's relapse followed autologous stem cell transplantation, and brentuximab vedotin exposure varied. Thawed PBMCs underwent magnetic negative selection to yield purified CD4+ T cells. The sequencing used CD4+ T cells from blood, collected before the fourth cycle of nivolumab. Every receptor here comes from a human donor with classical Hodgkin lymphoma.

The chain has TRBV7-2 and TRBJ1-2, with unresolved D. In germline, CDR1 is SGHTA, CDR2 FQGNSA. The CDR3 contains 13 residues. Trimming removed 0 bases at V and 0 bases at J, with 2 bases between. CDR3 DNA: TGTGCCAGCAGCTTAGCGTCTAACTATGGCTACACCTTC. Translated, it gives CASSLASNYGYTF.

The rearrangement links TRBV10-3 to TRBJ1-3; 8 bases align to TRBD1. Losses at the gene ends were 10 bases for V and 1 base for J; bases not matched to a gene: 6. The CDR3 contains 14 residues. Germline V lookup: CDR1 ENHRY, CDR2 SYGVKD. CDR3 in amino acids: CATTGGYSGNTIYF. The CDR3 DNA follows: TGTGCCACAACAGGGGGGTATTCTGGAAACACCATATATTTT.

This clone was counted only a few times. The chain has TRBV25-1 and TRBJ1-1, with a tentative D call TRBD1 (6 bases). The ends were cut back, 2 bases at V and 0 bases at J, with 10 bases in the middle. This CDR3 region has 15 residues. Germline V gene lookup returns CDR1 MGHDK and CDR2 SYGVNS. This chain's CDR3 is CASSEVQGMNTEAFF. As DNA, the CDR3 is TGTGCCAGCAGTGAAGTACAGGGCATGAACACTGAAGCTTTCTTT.

The J gene is TRBJ1-1, the V gene TRBV5-1, with 8 bases aligning to TRBD1. Per germline, CDR1 SGHRS and CDR2 YFSETQ. The CDR3 extends over 16 amino acids. V shed 0 bases, J shed 6 bases, and the junction held 10 bases outside the gene matches. The DNA of the CDR3 is TGCGCCAGCAGCTTGGTTGGCGCAGGGGGCGACGCTGAAGCTTTCTTT. Protein sequence: CASSLVGAGGDAEAFF.

This chain uses TRBV19 with TRBJ2-7, with no clear D. The germline V gene has CDR1 LNHDA and CDR2 SQIVND (reference sequence). V was cut by 3 bases and J by 3 bases, with 15 bases left in between. The CDR3 contains 15 residues. CDR3 DNA sequence: TGTGCCAGTAGTATTAGCTTCGGGCACAACTACGAGCAGTACTTC. Its translation: CASSISFGHNYEQYF. The full variable domain, completed using reference TRBV19 and TRBJ2-7, is DGGITQSPKYLFRKEGQNVTLSCEQNLNHDAMYWYRQDPGQGLRLIYYSQIVNDFQKGDIAEGYSVSREKKESFPLTVTSAQKNPTAFYLCASSISFGHNYEQYFGPGTRLTVT.

V and J are TRBV10-3 and TRBJ1-1; D may be TRBD1 (5 bases). The CDR3 is 14 amino acids. Trimming shortened V by 8 bases and J by 4 bases, and 17 bases separated the two germline ends. Germline CDR1 and CDR2: ENHRY and SYGVKD. CDR3 sequence (DNA): TGTGCCATCGTCCGAGGGGTTTATGGCACTGAAGCTTTCTTT. Its protein product is CAIVRGVYGTEAFF.

V usage is TRBV6-5 and J usage is TRBJ2-2; D assignment may be TRBD1 or TRBD2 (5 bases each). The germline V gene encodes CDR1 MNHEY and CDR2 SVGAGI. The germline V and J ends were trimmed by 8 bases and 4 bases, with 17 bases remaining between them. This CDR3 is built from 15 residues. The CDR3, as DNA: TGTGCCAGCCGAACCAATGGGGCGGGCACCGGGGAGCTGTTTTTT. Translating it yields CASRTNGAGTGELFF.

This rearrangement joins TRBV11-2 to TRBJ1-2; tentative D call: TRBD1 (6 bases). V lost 5 bases and J 7 bases, leaving 17 bases between the germline ends. The CDR3 spans 14 residues. The V gene's germline CDR1 is SGHAT and CDR2 FQNNGV. DNA of the CDR3: TGTGCCAGCAGCGAGGCGGGGGGGCAAGGTGGCTACACCTTC. Translation: CASSEAGGQGGYTF. Drawing the rest from reference TRBV11-2 and TRBJ1-2, the complete variable domain is EAGVAQSPRYKIIEKRQSVAFWCNPISGHATLYWYQQILGQGPKLLIQFQNNGVVDDSQLPKDRFSAERLKGVDSTLKIQPAKLEDSAVYLCASSEAGGQGGYTFGSGTRLTVV.

The genes are TRBV6-1 and TRBJ2-7, with 9 bases lining up with TRBD2. This CDR3 spans 13 amino acids. Germline-derived CDR1 and CDR2 are MNHNS and SASEGT. J lost 3 bases, V lost 6 bases, and 3 bases had no gene match. For the CDR3, the DNA is TGTGCCAGCAGGGGGACTAGCTTCTACGAGCAGTACTTC. Translated, it gives CASRGTSFYEQYF.

The chain uses TRBV5-4 and TRBJ2-1, with 8 bases matching TRBD2. CDR3 length: 15 residues. Trimming at V came to 2 bases and at J to 2 bases, leaving 3 bases not matched to a gene. Germline V gives CDR1 SGHNT, CDR2 YYREEE (reference sequence). CDR3 sequence: CASSLLSGAYNEQFF. The CDR3 coding sequence is TGTGCCAGCAGCTTACTTAGCGGGGCCTACAATGAGCAGTTCTTC.

This clone was picked up a small number of times. The chain recombines TRBV5-6 with TRBJ2-5; possibly TRBD1 for D (6 bases). V was cut by 0 bases and J by 5 bases, with 17 bases left in between. Germline CDR1 and CDR2: SGHDT and YYEEEE. The CDR3 runs to 16 residues. The chain's CDR3 is CASSLEGQIIGETQYF. The CDR3, as DNA: TGTGCCAGCAGCTTGGAAGGACAGATAATCGGGGAGACCCAGTACTTC.

The chain employs TRBV5-1 and TRBJ1-4, with 8 bases fitting TRBD1. This CDR3 is built from 15 residues. Germline loops: CDR1 SGHRS, CDR2 YFSETQ. With 4 bases clipped from V and 8 bases from J, the junction kept 10 bases outside the gene matches. The DNA for the CDR3 is TGCGCCAGCAGCACACTGGGACAGGAGTCGGAAAAACTGTTTTTT. Translation gives CASSTLGQESEKLFF.

In its sample, this clone was seen once. The CDR3 bases are TGCGCCAGCAGCTTGGTTCCAGGCTTGACCTACGAGCAGTACTTC. Its translation: CASSLVPGLTYEQYF. The rearrangement uses TRBV5-1 and TRBJ2-7; D remains unclear. V lost 0 bases and J lost 2, with 12 bases in between. The CDR3 has 15 residues. The germline CDR1 and CDR2 sequences are SGHRS and YFSETQ.

The V call is TRBV5-1, the J call TRBJ2-6; either TRBD1 or TRBD2 may supply D (6 bases each). Germline CDR1 and CDR2: SGHRS and YFSETQ. Trimming stripped 4 bases from V and 12 bases from J, with 20 bases between. This CDR3 spans 15 amino acids. CDR3 coding DNA: TGCGCCAGCAGCCACAAAGTCGGGGGCTTAGGCGTCCTGACTTTC. It specifies CASSHKVGGLGVLTF.

This sequence joins TRBV5-1 and TRBJ2-5; 7 positions agree with TRBD2. The J segment lost 5 bases and the V segment lost 4 bases, leaving 11 bases of the junction unmatched. The CDR3 has 15 residues. Germline values: CDR1 SGHRS, CDR2 YFSETQ. CDR3 loop: CASSTPSGAGETQYF. CDR3 bases: TGCGCCAGCAGCACCCCCAGCGGGGCGGGGGAGACCCAGTACTTC.

The CDR3 spells CASSLTGTGYATIYF. The CDR3 DNA sequence: TGCGCCAGCAGCCTGACAGGGACGGGTTACGCTACCATATATTTT. The V gene is TRBV5-1, the J gene TRBJ1-3; 7 bases line up with TRBD1. Trimming removed 4 bases from V and 10 bases from J; junction bases left unmatched: 14. Per germline, CDR1 SGHRS and CDR2 YFSETQ. The CDR3 sequence is 15 residues long.

This clone was found a few times. The chain recombines TRBV9 with TRBJ1-1, with TRBD1 as a possible D gene (5 bases). This CDR3 comprises 15 residues. The V gene lost 3 bases and the J gene lost 0 bases, with 12 bases spanning the gap. Germline V gene lookup returns CDR1 SGDLS and CDR2 YYNGEE. The CDR3 bases are TGTGCCAGCAGCGCCCAGACAGTGCTGAACACTGAAGCTTTCTTT. This codes for CASSAQTVLNTEAFF.

The V gene is TRBV28, the J gene TRBJ2-1, with 11 bases identical to TRBD1. In germline, CDR1 is MDHEN, CDR2 SYDVKM. J was trimmed by 5 bases and V by 1 base; bases with no gene match: 1. This CDR3 spans 15 amino acids. CDR3 sequence reads: CASSLLGQGDNEQFF. Here the CDR3 DNA reads TGTGCCAGCAGTTTATTGGGACAGGGGGACAATGAGCAGTTCTTC.

This clone was observed a few times. The chain has TRBV6-1 and TRBJ1-6, with a possible D match to TRBD1 (6 bases). Trimming shortened V by 5 bases and J by 5 bases, and 10 bases separated the two germline ends. Germline values: CDR1 MNHNS, CDR2 SASEGT. The CDR3 runs to 14 residues. This CDR3 reads CASSLQGDNSPLHF. CDR3 bases: TGTGCCAGCAGTTTACAGGGTGATAATTCACCCCTCCACTTT.

The chain uses TRBV4-2 and TRBJ2-7; a possible D gene is TRBD1 (6 bases). The germline gives CDR1 LGHNA, CDR2 YNFKEQ. Trimming took off 1 base at V and 4 bases at J, with 11 bases between the two ends. The CDR3 is 14 residues long. Here the CDR3 reads CASSQVQGQYEQYF. As DNA, the CDR3 is TGTGCCAGCAGCCAAGTACAGGGACAATACGAGCAGTACTTC.

The chain joins TRBV7-9 to TRBJ2-7, with 8 bases aligning to TRBD1. Germline CDR1 reads SEHNR; CDR2 reads FQNEAQ (reference sequence). The CDR3 sequence is 14 residues long. V was pared by 4 bases and J by 2 bases, with 4 bases of the junction left unmatched. CDR3 bases: TGTGCCAGCAGCTGGGACAGGCTGACCTACGAGCAGTACTTC. Translated: CASSWDRLTYEQYF.

CDR3 DNA sequence: TGTGCCAGCACCCCGAGGGGGGCGCCGGAGGGAAACACCATATATTTT. Translating gives CASTPRGAPEGNTIYF. The genes are TRBV6-6 and TRBJ1-3, with a tentative D call TRBD1 (6 bases). This CDR3 spans 16 amino acids. Germline values: CDR1 MNHNY, CDR2 SVGAGI (reference sequence). Between the trimmed V and J ends, which lost 7 bases and 4 bases, there was a span of 20 bases.

The chain uses TRBV6-1 and TRBJ1-2; no firm D call. The CDR3 spans 11 residues. Trimming cost V 5 bases and J 2 bases, with 3 bases left between them. Germline values: CDR1 MNHNS, CDR2 SASEGT. The CDR3 region has the DNA TGTGCCAGCAGTCACAACTATGGCTACACCTTC. Protein product: CASSHNYGYTF.

The gene calls are TRBV15 and TRBJ1-5, with 7 positions matching TRBD1. The CDR3 extends over 15 amino acids. The V segment lost 3 bases and the J segment 7 bases; nucleotides outside the gene matches: 9. Germline values: CDR1 LNHNV, CDR2 YYDKDF (reference sequence). CDR3 DNA: TGTGCCACCAGCAGGGGGCAGGGGGTCTCACAGCCCCAGCATTTT. Its translation: CATSRGQGVSQPQHF.

J is TRBJ1-2 and V is TRBV4-1; D not certain. Germline CDR1 and CDR2: MGHRA and YSYEKL. Trimming took off 0 bases at V and 8 bases at J, with 10 bases between the two ends. The CDR3 runs 13 residues. The DNA of the CDR3 is TGCGCCAGCAGCCAAGAGAACTTGAGAGGCTACACCTTC. It yields the protein CASSQENLRGYTF.

In DNA, the CDR3 is TGCGCCAGCAGCTCCTGGGGAGGGACCGGGGAGCTGTTTTTT. Protein sequence: CASSSWGGTGELFF. V is TRBV5-1 and J is TRBJ2-2; 7 bases match TRBD2. V lost 3 bases, J lost 5 bases, and 4 bases stayed unmatched. The CDR3 extends over 14 amino acids. Germline V lookup: CDR1 SGHRS, CDR2 YFSETQ.

This chain uses TRBV6-5 with TRBJ2-5; D is uncertain. V was shortened by 6 bases and J by 6 bases, with 20 bases between the two germline ends. CDR1 is MNHEY, CDR2 SVGAGI, per germline. CDR3 length: 15 residues. In DNA, the CDR3 is TGTGCCAGCAGAAATACCGGGTCCCTCGTGAAGACCCAGTACTTC. This translates into CASRNTGSLVKTQYF.

This clone was observed a few times. V gene TRBV5-1 combines with J gene TRBJ1-2; 11 positions match TRBD1. The CDR3 runs 13 residues. V lost 4 bases to trimming and J lost 6 bases; unmatched junction nucleotides: 2. Looked up from germline, CDR1 is SGHRS and CDR2 is YFSETQ. Written as DNA, the CDR3 is TGCGCCAGCAGCAAGGGACAGGGGGATGGCTACACCTTC. Translating it yields CASSKGQGDGYTF.

The gene calls are TRBV7-9 and TRBJ1-1, with a weak D call TRBD1 (6 bases). The CDR3 is made up of 15 amino acids. V gave up 6 bases and J gave up 6 bases, with 20 bases separating them. Per the germline V gene, CDR1 is SEHNR and CDR2 is FQNEAQ (reference sequence). The CDR3: CASREFDRPGSEAFF. CDR3 sequence (DNA): TGTGCCAGCAGGGAATTCGACAGGCCGGGGTCTGAAGCTTTCTTT.